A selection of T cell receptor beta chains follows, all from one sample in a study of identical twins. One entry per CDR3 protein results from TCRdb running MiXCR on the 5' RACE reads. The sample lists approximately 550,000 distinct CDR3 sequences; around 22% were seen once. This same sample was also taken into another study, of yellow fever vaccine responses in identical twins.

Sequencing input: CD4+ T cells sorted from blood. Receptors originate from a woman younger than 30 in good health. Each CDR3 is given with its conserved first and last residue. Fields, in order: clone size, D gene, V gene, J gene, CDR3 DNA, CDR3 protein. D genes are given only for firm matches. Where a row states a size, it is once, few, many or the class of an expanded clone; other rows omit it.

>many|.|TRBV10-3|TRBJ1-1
TGTGCCTCCTTTAGTCGGGGGAGAACTGAAGCTTTCTTT
CASFSRGRTEAFF
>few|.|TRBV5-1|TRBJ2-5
TGCGCCAGCAGCTTGTCAGTCCGAGAGGAGACCCAGTACTTC
CASSLSVREETQYF
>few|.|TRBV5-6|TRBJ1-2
TGTGCCAGCAGCTTGGCGCAGCGCCTGGGCTACACCTTC
CASSLAQRLGYTF
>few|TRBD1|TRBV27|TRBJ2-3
TGTGCCAGCAGTGTCCGGGACAGGGTCACAGATACGCAGTATTTT
CASSVRDRVTDTQYF
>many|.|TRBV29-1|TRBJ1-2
TGCAGCGTTGTTCGGGACCTCATGGGGGAAGGCTACACCTTC
CSVVRDLMGEGYTF
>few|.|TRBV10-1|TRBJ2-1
TGCGCCAGCAGTGACGGCAGTAGGGATGAGCAGTTCTTC
CASSDGSRDEQFF
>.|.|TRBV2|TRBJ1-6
TGTGCCAGCAGTGAAGACAGCACGCTCGCAGGGAATTCACCCCTCCACTTT
CASSEDSTLAGNSPLHF
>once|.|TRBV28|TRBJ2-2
TGTGCCAGCAGTCCCACCCGGGACTCCGGGGAGCTGTTTTTT
CASSPTRDSGELFF
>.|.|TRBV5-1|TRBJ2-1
TGCGCCAGCAGCCTTGATAACATTCGCTCCTACAATGAGCAGTTCTTC
CASSLDNIRSYNEQFF
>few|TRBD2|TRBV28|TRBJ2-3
TGTGCCGGTAGCGGGGGGTACACAGATACGCAGTATTTT
CAGSGGYTDTQYF
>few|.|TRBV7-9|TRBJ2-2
TGTGCCAGCAGACGGGACTCCGGGGAGCTGTTTTTT
CASRRDSGELFF
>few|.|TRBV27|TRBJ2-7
TGTGCCAGCAGTTCAGGGGTCCCAAGTCGGGAGCAGTACTTC
CASSSGVPSREQYF
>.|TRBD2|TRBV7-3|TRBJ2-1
TGTGCCAGCAGCTTAATGACGGGACTAGCCGGTGAGCAGTTCTTC
CASSLMTGLAGEQFF
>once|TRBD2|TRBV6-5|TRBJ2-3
TGTGCCAGCAGCACTGGACTAGCGAGCGGCACAGATACGCAGTATTTT
CASSTGLASGTDTQYF
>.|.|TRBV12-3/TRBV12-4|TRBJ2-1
TGTGCCAGCAGTTCCCCGGGACCGGTTGAGCAGTTCTTC
CASSSPGPVEQFF
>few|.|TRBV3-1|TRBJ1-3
TGTGCCAGCAGCCAACAGGGCTCTGGAAACACCATATATTTT
CASSQQGSGNTIYF
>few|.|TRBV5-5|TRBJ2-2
TGTGCCAGCAGCCGAGACTGGACCGGGGAGCTGTTTTTT
CASSRDWTGELFF
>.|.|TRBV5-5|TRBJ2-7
TGTGCCAGCAGCTTGGAGGGGAGGACAAGGAACGAGCAGTACTTC
CASSLEGRTRNEQYF
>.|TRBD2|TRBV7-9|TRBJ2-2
TGTGCCGAAGGCGGGGCTAGCGGGAGTCTGACCTCCGGGGAGCTGTTTTTT
CAEGGASGSLTSGELFF
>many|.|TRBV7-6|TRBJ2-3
TGTGCCAGCTCAAGGGTAGAAACAGGGTGGGCCACAGATACGCAGTATTTT
CASSRVETGWATDTQYF
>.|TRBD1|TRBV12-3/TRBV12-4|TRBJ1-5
TGTGCCAGCAGTTCCGGGACAGGGCGAAGCAATCAGCCCCAGCATTTT
CASSSGTGRSNQPQHF
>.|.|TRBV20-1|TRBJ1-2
TGCAGTGCTACCTCCGACTCCGGCTATGGCTACACCTTC
CSATSDSGYGYTF
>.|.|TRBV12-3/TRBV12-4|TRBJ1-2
TGTGCCAGCAGTTCGACACAGAGCTATGGCTACACCTTC
CASSSTQSYGYTF
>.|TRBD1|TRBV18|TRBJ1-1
TGTGCCAGCTCCCATAGGGACAGGGTCACTGAAGCTTTCTTT
CASSHRDRVTEAFF
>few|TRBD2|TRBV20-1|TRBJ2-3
TGCAGTGCCAAGGGGCTAGCGGGAGGGCCAGATACGCAGTATTTT
CSAKGLAGGPDTQYF
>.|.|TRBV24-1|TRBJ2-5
TGTGCCACCAGTGATCCGCGAGGGTCCTGGGGGGAGACCCAGTACTTC
CATSDPRGSWGETQYF
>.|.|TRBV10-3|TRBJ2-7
TGTGCCATCAGGCCCATGGGAGGCGAGCAGTACTTC
CAIRPMGGEQYF
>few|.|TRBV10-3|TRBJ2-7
TGTGCCGCCAGTTTGGGGTACGAGCAGTACTTC
CAASLGYEQYF
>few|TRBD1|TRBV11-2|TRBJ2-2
TGTGCCAGCAGCTCGGGACAGGGGGGCTTGAACACCGGGGAGCTGTTTTTT
CASSSGQGGLNTGELFF
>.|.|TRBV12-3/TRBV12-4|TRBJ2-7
TGTGCCAGCAGTTTAGGGGTGGCCACCTACGAGCAGTACTTC
CASSLGVATYEQYF
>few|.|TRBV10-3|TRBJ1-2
TGTGCCATCAGTGAGTCGGGGAGAGGTGGCTACACCTTC
CAISESGRGGYTF
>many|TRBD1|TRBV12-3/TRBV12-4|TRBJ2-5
TGTGCCAGCAGTACCGGGACAGGGGGCAGTGAGACCCAGTACTTC
CASSTGTGGSETQYF
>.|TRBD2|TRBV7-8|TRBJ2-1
TGTGCCAGCAGCTTAGCCAATGCGGGAGTGGACTACAATGAGCAGTTCTTC
CASSLANAGVDYNEQFF
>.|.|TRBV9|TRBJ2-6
TGTGCCAGCAGCGTAGGGCCCGGAGGGAGCGCTGGGGCCAACGTCCTGACTTTC
CASSVGPGGSAGANVLTF
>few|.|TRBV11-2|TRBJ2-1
TGTGCCAGCCGTCGGAGCGCCAATGAGCAGTTCTTC
CASRRSANEQFF
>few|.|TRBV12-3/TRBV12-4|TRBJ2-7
TGTGCCAGCAGTTTATCCGGGATCCACGAGCAGTACTTC
CASSLSGIHEQYF
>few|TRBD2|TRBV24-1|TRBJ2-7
TGTGCCACCAGTGACCCTAGCGGGAGTTACGAGCAGTACTTC
CATSDPSGSYEQYF
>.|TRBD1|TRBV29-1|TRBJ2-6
TGCAGCGTTGCTGGTCTTAAACCGGGACAGGGGAAAGGAGGGGCCAACGTCCTGACTTTC
CSVAGLKPGQGKGGANVLTF
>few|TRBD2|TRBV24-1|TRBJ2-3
TGTGCCACCAGTGATGGGAGGGGACGACCTTCAGATACGCAGTATTTT
CATSDGRGRPSDTQYF
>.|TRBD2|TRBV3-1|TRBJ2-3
TGTGCCAGCAGCCCCCAGGGTGCGGGAGCTGCTGATACGCAGTATTTT
CASSPQGAGAADTQYF
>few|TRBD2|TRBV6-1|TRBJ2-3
TGTGCCAGCGGTCCGGGAGGGCCAAAAGATACGCAGTATTTT
CASGPGGPKDTQYF
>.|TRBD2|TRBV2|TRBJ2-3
TGTGCCAGCCTCCGACGGCGGGAGGGAGATACGCAGTATTTT
CASLRRREGDTQYF
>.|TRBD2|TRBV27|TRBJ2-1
TGTGCCAGCAGTTTCGAATTGGGACTAGGTTACAATGAGCAGTTCTTC
CASSFELGLGYNEQFF
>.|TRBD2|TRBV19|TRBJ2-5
TGTGCCAGTAGTGGACTAGCGGGGGCCCAAGAGACCCAGTACTTC
CASSGLAGAQETQYF
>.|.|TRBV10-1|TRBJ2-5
TGCGCCAGCAGAAACCTGGTCTGGAGTTTGGAGACCCAGTACTTC
CASRNLVWSLETQYF
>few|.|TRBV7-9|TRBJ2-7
TGTGCCAGCAGTCAAGGAGGCCCCGGAACCTACGAGCAGTACTTC
CASSQGGPGTYEQYF
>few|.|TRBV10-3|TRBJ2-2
TGTGCCATCAGTGAGTCCGGGGAGCTGTTTTTT
CAISESGELFF
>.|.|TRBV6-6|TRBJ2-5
TGTGCCAGCAGCCAAACCCAGGGAGAGACCCAGTACTTC
CASSQTQGETQYF
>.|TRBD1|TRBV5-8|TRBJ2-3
TGTGCCAGCAGCTTGAGACAGGGGGCCCGAGAAGATACGCAGTATTTT
CASSLRQGAREDTQYF
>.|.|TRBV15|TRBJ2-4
TGTGCCACCAGCAGAGAAGTCGGGGATGTCAAAAACATTCAGTACTTC
CATSREVGDVKNIQYF
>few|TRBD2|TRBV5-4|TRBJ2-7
TGTGCCAGCAGCTTGGACGCGGGACTAAGTACCTACGAGCAGTACTTC
CASSLDAGLSTYEQYF
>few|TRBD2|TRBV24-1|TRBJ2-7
TGTGCCACCAGTGATAGCGGGAGGTCCTACGAGCAGTACTTC
CATSDSGRSYEQYF
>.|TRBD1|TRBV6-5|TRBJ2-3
TGTGCCAGCAGTAACCGACAGGGAGATACGCAGTATTTT
CASSNRQGDTQYF
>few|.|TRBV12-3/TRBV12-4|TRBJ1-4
TGTGCCAGCAGCTTACAGGGTAGATATGAAAAACTGTTTTTT
CASSLQGRYEKLFF
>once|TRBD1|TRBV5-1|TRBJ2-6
TGCGCCAGCAGCTCGGACAGGCAATCTGGGGCCAACGTCCTGACTTTC
CASSSDRQSGANVLTF
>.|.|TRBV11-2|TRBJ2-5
TGTGCCAGCAGCAAGCTCCAGGGGCGCCCAGAGACCCAGTACTTC
CASSKLQGRPETQYF
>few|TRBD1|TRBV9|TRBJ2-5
TGTGCCAGCAGCCCAACGACAGGGTTGGGCGGGACCCAGTACTTC
CASSPTTGLGGTQYF